This T cell receptor (beta chain) emerged from a study of blood T cell repertoires in COVID-19. As for the study in general: Both acute and convalescent COVID-19 samples were obtained from the United States, Italy and Spain.

The method was immunoSEQ multiplex PCR; TCRdb's version includes in-frame clones alone and lacks a portion of them. The table shows about 99,000 clones, with 84% occurring only once. The germline V and J ends were trimmed by 2 bases and 4 bases, with 11 bases remaining between them. The CDR3 is 14 amino acids. From germline, CDR1 is SGHTA and CDR2 FQGNSA. Specimen: peripheral blood. This clonotype originated in a man between 65 and 85 years old with active or convalescent COVID-19. V gene TRBV7-2 combines with J gene TRBJ2-5; the D is unclear. CDR3 DNA sequence: TGTGCCAGCAGCTTAAGAGCTTCGGGAGAGACCCAGTACTTC. Amino acids: CASSLRASGETQYF. Complete variable domain (other parts from reference TRBV7-2 and TRBJ2-5): GAGVSQSPSNKVTEKGKDVELRCDPISGHTALYWYRQSLGQGLEFLIYFQGNSAPDKSGLPSDRFSAERTGGSVSTLTIQRTQQEDSAVYLCASSLRASGETQYFGPGTRLLVL.